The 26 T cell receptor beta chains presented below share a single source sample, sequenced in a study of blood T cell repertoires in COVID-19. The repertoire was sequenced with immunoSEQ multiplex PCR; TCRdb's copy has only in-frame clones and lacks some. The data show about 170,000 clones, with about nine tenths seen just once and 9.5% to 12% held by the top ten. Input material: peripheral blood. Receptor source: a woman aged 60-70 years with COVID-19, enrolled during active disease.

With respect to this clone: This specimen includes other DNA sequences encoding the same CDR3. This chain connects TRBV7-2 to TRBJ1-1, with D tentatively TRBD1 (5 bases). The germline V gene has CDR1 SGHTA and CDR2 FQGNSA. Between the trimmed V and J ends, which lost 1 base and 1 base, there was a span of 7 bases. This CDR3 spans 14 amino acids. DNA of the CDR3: TGTGCCAGCAGCTTAGGGCAGGGGAACACTGAAGCTTTCTTT. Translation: CASSLGQGNTEAFF. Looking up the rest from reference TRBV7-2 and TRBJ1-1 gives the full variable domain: GAGVSQSPSNKVTEKGKDVELRCDPISGHTALYWYRQSLGQGLEFLIYFQGNSAPDKSGLPSDRFSAERTGGSVSTLTIQRTQQEDSAVYLCASSLGQGNTEAFFGQGTRLTVV.

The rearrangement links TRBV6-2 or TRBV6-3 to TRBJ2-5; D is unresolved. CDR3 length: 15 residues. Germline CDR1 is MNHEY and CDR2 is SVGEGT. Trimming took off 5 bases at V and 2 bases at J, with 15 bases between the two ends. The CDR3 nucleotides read TGTGCCAGCAGTCCCTTCTCCGGGTCTCAAGAGACCCAGTACTTC. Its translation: CASSPFSGSQETQYF.

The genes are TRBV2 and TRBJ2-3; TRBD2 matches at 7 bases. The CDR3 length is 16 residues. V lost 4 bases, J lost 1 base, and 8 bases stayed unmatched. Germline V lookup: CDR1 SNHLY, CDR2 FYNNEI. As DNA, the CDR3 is TGTGCCAGCAGTGCCCCCCCCAGCGGGGGCACAGATACGCAGTATTTT. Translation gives CASSAPPSGGTDTQYF.

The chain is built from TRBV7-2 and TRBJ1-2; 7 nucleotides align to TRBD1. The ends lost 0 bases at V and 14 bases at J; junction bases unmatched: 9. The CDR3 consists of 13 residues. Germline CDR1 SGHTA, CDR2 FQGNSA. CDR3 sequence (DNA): TGTGCCAGCAGCTTAGCGATACGAGGGGGCACGACCTTC. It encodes CASSLAIRGGTTF.

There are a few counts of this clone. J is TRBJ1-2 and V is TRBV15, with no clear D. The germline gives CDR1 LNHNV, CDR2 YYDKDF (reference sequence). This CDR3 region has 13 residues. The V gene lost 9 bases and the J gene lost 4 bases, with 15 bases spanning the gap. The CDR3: CATSGRPAYGYTF. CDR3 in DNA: TGTGCCACTAGTGGGAGGCCGGCCTATGGCTACACCTTC.

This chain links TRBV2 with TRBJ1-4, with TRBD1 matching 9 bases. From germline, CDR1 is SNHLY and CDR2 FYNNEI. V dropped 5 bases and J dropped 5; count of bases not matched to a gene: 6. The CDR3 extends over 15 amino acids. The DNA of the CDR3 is TGTGCCAGCAGTAGGCAGACAGGGGGAAATGAAAAACTGTTTTTT. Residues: CASSRQTGGNEKLFF.

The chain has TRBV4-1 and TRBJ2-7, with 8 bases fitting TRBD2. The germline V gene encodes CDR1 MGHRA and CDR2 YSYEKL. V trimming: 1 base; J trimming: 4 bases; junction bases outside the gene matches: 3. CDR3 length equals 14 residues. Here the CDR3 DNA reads TGCGCCAGCAGCCAAGGACTAGCGCTGTACGAGCAGTACTTC. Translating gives CASSQGLALYEQYF.

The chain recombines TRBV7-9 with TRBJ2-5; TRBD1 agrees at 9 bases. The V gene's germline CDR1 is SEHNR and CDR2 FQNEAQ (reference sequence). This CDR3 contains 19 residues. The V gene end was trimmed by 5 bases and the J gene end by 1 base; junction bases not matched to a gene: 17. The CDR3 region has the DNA TGTGCCAGCAGCGCCCCCGGCGGGTGGGACAGGGAACTCCAAGAGACCCAGTACTTC. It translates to CASSAPGGWDRELQETQYF.

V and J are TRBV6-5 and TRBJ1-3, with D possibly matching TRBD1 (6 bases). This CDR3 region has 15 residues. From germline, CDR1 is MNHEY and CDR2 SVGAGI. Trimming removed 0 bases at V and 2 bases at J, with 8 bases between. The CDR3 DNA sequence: TGTGCCAGCAGTTACTCGGGGACACCTGGAAACACCATATATTTT. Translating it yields CASSYSGTPGNTIYF.

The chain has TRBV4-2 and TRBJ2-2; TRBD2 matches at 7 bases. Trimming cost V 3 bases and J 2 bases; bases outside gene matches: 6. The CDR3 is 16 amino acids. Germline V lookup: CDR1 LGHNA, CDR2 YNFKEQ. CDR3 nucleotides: TGTGCCAGCAGCCACCCGGGAGGTCGAAACACCGGGGAGCTGTTTTTT. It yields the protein CASSHPGGRNTGELFF.

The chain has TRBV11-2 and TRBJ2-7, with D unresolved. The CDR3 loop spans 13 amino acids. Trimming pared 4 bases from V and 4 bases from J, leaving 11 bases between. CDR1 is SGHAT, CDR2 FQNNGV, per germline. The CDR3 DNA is TGTGCCAGCAGCTGGGCCAACTTGTACGAGCAGTACTTC. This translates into CASSWANLYEQYF.

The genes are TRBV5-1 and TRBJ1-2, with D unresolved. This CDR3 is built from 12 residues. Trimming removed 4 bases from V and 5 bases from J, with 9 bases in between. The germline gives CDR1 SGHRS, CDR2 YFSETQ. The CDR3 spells CASSLRGYGYTF. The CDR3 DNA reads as TGCGCCAGCAGCCTGCGGGGATATGGCTACACCTTC.

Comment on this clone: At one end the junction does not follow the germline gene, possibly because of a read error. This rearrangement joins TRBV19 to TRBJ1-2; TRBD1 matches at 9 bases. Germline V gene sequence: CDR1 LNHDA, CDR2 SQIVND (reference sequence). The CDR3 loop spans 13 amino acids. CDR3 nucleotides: TGTGCCAGTACCCCAAATCACCGGGACAGGGCCGCCTTC. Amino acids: CASTPNHRDRAAF.

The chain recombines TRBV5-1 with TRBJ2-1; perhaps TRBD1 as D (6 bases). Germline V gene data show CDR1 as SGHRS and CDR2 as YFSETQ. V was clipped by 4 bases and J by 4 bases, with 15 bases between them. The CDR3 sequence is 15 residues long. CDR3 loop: CASSRGGAEYNEQFF. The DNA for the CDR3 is TGCGCCAGCAGCCGAGGGGGAGCGGAATACAATGAGCAGTTCTTC.

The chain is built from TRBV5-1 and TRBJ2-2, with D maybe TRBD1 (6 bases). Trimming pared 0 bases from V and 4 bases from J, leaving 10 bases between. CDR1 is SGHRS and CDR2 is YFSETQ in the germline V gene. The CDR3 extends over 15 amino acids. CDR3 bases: TGCGCCAGCAGCTTGGACAGGGCTGGCACCGGGGAGCTGTTTTTT. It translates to CASSLDRAGTGELFF.

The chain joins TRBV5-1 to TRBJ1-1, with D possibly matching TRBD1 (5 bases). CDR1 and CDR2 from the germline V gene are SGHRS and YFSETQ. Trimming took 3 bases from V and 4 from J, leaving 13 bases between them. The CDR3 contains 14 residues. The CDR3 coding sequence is TGCGCCAGCAGCTGGGGGGTAGGGGCCACTGAAGCTTTCTTT. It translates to CASSWGVGATEAFF.

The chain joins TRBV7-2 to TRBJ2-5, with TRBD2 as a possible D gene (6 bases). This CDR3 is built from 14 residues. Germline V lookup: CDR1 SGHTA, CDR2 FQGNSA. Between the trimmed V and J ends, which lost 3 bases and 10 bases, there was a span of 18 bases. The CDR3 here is CASSLGTTRRGQYF. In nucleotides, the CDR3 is TGTGCCAGCAGCTTGGGGACGACTAGGAGGGGCCAGTACTTC.

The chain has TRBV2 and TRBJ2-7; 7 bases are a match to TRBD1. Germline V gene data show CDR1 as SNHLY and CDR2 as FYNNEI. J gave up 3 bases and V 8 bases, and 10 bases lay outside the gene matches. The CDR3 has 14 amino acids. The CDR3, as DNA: TGTGCCAGCCTGGACGGGGACAGACTCTACGAGCAGTACTTC. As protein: CASLDGDRLYEQYF.

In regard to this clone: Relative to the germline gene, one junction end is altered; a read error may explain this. The CDR3 loop reads CAGSQATSGPAYEQYF. The CDR3 nucleotides are TGTGCCGGCAGCCAAGCGACTAGCGGGCCCGCCTACGAGCAGTACTTC. The V and J genes are TRBV3-1 (or the pseudogene TRBV3-2) and TRBJ2-7, with 10 bases that match TRBD2. Looked up from germline, CDR1 is LGHDT and CDR2 is YNNKEL (reference sequence). The CDR3 consists of 16 residues.

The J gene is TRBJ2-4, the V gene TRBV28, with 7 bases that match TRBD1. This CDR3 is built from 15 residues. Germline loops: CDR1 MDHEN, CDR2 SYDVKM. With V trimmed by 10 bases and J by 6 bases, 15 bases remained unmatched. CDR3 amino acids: CATRTAGTAGNIQYF. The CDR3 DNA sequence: TGTGCCACCAGAACTGCAGGGACAGCAGGAAACATTCAGTACTTC.

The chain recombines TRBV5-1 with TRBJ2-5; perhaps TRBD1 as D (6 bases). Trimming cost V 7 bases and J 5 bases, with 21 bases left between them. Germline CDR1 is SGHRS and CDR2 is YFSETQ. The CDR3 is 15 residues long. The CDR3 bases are TGCGCCAGCGGACTCGAGGGGGTGCGCTCGGAGACCCAGTACTTC. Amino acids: CASGLEGVRSETQYF.

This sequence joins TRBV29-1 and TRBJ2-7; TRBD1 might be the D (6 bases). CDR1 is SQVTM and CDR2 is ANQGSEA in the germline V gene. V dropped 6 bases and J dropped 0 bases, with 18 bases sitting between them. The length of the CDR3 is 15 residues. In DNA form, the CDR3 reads TGCAGCGTCCAGATATGGGGACATTACTCCTACGAGCAGTACTTC. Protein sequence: CSVQIWGHYSYEQYF.

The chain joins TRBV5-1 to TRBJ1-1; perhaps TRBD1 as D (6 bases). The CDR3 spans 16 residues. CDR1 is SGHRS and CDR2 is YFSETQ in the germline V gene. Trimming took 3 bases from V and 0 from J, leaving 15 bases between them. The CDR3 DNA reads TGCGCCAGCAGCTGGGCGGGGGGCAAGATGAACACTGAAGCTTTCTTT. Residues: CASSWAGGKMNTEAFF.

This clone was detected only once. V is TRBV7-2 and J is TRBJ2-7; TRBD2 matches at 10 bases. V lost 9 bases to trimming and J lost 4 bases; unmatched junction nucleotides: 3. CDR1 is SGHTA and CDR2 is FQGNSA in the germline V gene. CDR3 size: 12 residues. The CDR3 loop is CASQAGGYEQYF. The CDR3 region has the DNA TGTGCCAGTCAAGCGGGAGGGTACGAGCAGTACTTC.

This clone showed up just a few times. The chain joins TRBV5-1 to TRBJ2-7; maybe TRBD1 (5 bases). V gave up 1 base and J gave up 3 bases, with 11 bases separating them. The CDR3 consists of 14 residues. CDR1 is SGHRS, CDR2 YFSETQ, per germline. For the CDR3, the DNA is TGCGCCAGCAGCTTGCAGGGTATGGTCTACGAGCAGTACTTC. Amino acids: CASSLQGMVYEQYF.

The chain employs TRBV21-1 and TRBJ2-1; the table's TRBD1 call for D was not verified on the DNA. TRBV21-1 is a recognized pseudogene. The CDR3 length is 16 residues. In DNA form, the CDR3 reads TGTGCCAGCAGCAAAGACCGGGACAGGCCTTACAATGAGCAGTTCTTC. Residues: CASSKDRDRPYNEQFF.